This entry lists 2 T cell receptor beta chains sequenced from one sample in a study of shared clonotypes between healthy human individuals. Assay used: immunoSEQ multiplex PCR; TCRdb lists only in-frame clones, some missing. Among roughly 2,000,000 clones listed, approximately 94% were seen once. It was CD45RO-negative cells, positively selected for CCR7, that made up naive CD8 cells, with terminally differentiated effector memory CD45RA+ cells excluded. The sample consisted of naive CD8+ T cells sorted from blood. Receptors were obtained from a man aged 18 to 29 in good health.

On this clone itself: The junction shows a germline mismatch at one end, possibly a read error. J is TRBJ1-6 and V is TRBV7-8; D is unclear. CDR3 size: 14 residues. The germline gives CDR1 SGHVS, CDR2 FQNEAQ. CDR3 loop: CAGSLGDGWSPLHF. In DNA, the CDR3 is TGTGCCGGCAGCTTAGGCGATGGATGGTCACCCCTCCACTTT.

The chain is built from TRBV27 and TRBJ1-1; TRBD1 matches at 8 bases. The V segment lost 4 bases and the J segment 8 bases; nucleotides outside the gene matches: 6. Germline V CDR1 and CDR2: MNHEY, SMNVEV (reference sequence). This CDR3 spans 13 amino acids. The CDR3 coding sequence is TGTGCCAGCAGTTACCAGACAGGGGAAGAAGCTTTCTTT. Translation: CASSYQTGEEAFF.